These 20 T cell receptor beta chains came from one sample sequenced in a study of T cells after yellow fever vaccination (dated by TCRdb to about 2019). Library preparation employed 5' RACE. The instrument was an Illumina NovaSeq 6000. TCRdb ran its own pipeline on the public reads, namely fastp trimming at Q25 and MiXCR clone calling, and kept in-frame beta chains. Records with the same CDR3 protein are collapsed into one entry carrying the most frequent genes and DNA. This sample is represented by more than 300,000 distinct CDR3 sequences; approximately 11% of them were singletons. Jointly, the top ten make up approximately 3% of the sample. Reading the label with the study, this specimen's treatment or condition is: live attenuated yellow fever vaccine strain. The source was CD4+ T cells sorted from PBMCs, collected 45 days after the yellow fever booster vaccination. The receptors were gathered from a man between 18 and 35 years old who received the YFV17D yellow fever vaccine.

This clonotype was counted a few times. The chain has TRBV10-3 and TRBJ2-5; TRBD2 aligns across 9 bases. Germline lookup yields CDR1 ENHRY and CDR2 SYGVKD. CDR3 length: 17 amino acids. The V segment lost 2 bases and the J segment 2 bases; nucleotides outside the gene matches: 9. The CDR3 sequence: CAISEPPGSGGQETQYF. CDR3 DNA: TGTGCCATCAGTGAGCCTCCGGGGAGCGGGGGGCAAGAGACCCAGTACTTC.

Only a few counts were recorded for this clonotype. V usage is TRBV7-9 and J usage is TRBJ1-2; no firm D call. Deletions cut 0 bases from V and 7 bases from J, with 9 bases between. This CDR3 has 13 amino acids. CDR1 is SEHNR and CDR2 is FQNEAQ in the germline V gene (reference sequence). The DNA for the CDR3 is TGTGCCAGCAGCTTAGCAGGGAATCGTGGCTACACCTTC. It yields the protein CASSLAGNRGYTF.

The CDR3 DNA reads as TGTGCCATCGCCGGGACAGAGAAGAACACTGAAGCTTTCTTT. Amino acids: CAIAGTEKNTEAFF. V usage is TRBV10-3 and J usage is TRBJ1-1; 7 bases line up with TRBD1. Per the germline V gene, CDR1 is ENHRY and CDR2 is SYGVKD. The CDR3 loop spans 14 amino acids. After removal of 8 bases from V and 1 base from J, the junction contained 7 bases not matched to a gene.

The DNA for the CDR3 is TGCGCCAGCAGCTTATTGGGGCTAGCGGCCGGGGAGCTGTTTTTT. It yields the protein CASSLLGLAAGELFF. The J gene is TRBJ2-2, the V gene TRBV5-1; the match to TRBD2 covers 7 bases. The V segment lost 2 bases and the J segment 6 bases; nucleotides outside the gene matches: 7. The CDR3 spans 15 residues. The germline V gene has CDR1 SGHRS and CDR2 YFSETQ.

A few counts support this clonotype. The chain has TRBV5-4 and TRBJ1-2; 9 bases align to TRBD1. CDR1 SGHNT and CDR2 YYREEE come from the germline V gene (reference sequence). The CDR3 runs 17 residues. V lost 4 bases, J lost 3 bases, and 13 bases stayed unmatched. The CDR3 here is CASSKGQGIGRDYGYTF. DNA of the CDR3: TGTGCCAGCAGCAAAGGACAGGGGATTGGTCGGGACTATGGCTACACCTTC. Based on the CDR3 plus reference TRBV5-4 and TRBJ1-2, the full variable domain is ETGVTQSPTHLIKTRGQQVTLRCSSQSGHNTVSWYQQALGQGPQFIFQYYREEENGRGNFPPRFSGLQFPNYSSELNVNALELDDSALYLCASSKGQGIGRDYGYTFGSGTRLTVV.

V and J are TRBV12-3 or TRBV12-4 and TRBJ2-3; a possible D gene is TRBD2 (7 bases). Trimming took off 6 bases at V and 0 bases at J, with 16 bases between the two ends. The CDR3 is 16 amino acids. CDR3 residues: CASRLGGGASTDTQYF. In DNA form, the CDR3 reads TGTGCCAGCAGGTTGGGTGGGGGGGCTAGCACAGATACGCAGTATTTT.

The genes are TRBV12-3 or TRBV12-4 and TRBJ2-1; D unresolved. Trimming took 3 bases from V and 7 from J, leaving 7 bases between them. This CDR3 comprises 12 residues. CDR3 residues: CASSLNTNEQFF. As DNA, the CDR3 is TGTGCCAGCAGTTTGAACACGAATGAGCAGTTCTTC.

This chain joins TRBV2 and TRBJ2-7; 8 bases align to TRBD2. The CDR3 totals 14 residues. The J segment lost 3 bases and the V segment lost 9 bases, leaving 10 bases of the junction unmatched. Germline CDR1 SNHLY, CDR2 FYNNEI. The CDR3 DNA sequence: TGTGCCAGTACTGACGGGAGGGGTAACTACGAGCAGTACTTC. It codes for CASTDGRGNYEQYF.

This clonotype was observed a handful of times. CDR3 residues: CSARAQVNTEAFF. The CDR3 coding sequence is TGCAGCGCCAGGGCTCAAGTGAACACTGAAGCTTTCTTT. The genes are TRBV29-1 and TRBJ1-1; D is perhaps TRBD1 (5 bases). CDR3 length: 13 amino acids. Per the germline V gene, CDR1 is SQVTM and CDR2 is ANQGSEA. The ends were cut back, 7 bases at V and 0 bases at J, with 12 bases in the middle. Full variable domain (remainder filled in from reference TRBV29-1 and TRBJ1-1): SAVISQKPSRDICQRGTSLTIQCQVDSQVTMMFWYRQQPGQSLTLIATANQGSEATYESGFVIDKFPISRPNLTFSTLTVSNMSPEDSSIYLCSARAQVNTEAFFGQGTRLTVV.

This clonotype was counted between two and nine times. The chain employs TRBV5-4 and TRBJ2-1, with 12 nucleotides matching TRBD2. The trim removed 4 bases at V and 6 bases at J, leaving 5 bases unmatched. CDR1 is SGHNT, CDR2 YYREEE, per germline (reference sequence). The length of the CDR3 is 15 residues. The CDR3 region has the DNA TGTGCCAGCAGCCTAGCGGGGGGGCAAGGCAATGAGCAGTTCTTC. As protein: CASSLAGGQGNEQFF.

The chain couples TRBV20-1 to TRBJ2-2; D unresolved. The germline V gene encodes CDR1 DFQATT and CDR2 SNEGSKA (reference sequence). The CDR3 spans 10 residues. CDR3 loop: CSDRPKELFF. In DNA, the CDR3 is TGCAGCGACCGACCAAAAGAGCTGTTTTTT.

The rearrangement joins TRBV5-1 to TRBJ1-1; D gene unclear. Trimming pared 0 bases from V and 11 bases from J, leaving 11 bases between. CDR3 length equals 12 residues. Germline V lookup: CDR1 SGHRS, CDR2 YFSETQ. The DNA of the CDR3 is TGCGCCAGCAGCTTGGGTGTGGGATGGGCTTTCTTT. This codes for CASSLGVGWAFF.

CDR3 DNA: TGCAGCGTTGAACCTGGGGGCTCTGATTCCAATCAGCCCCAGCATTTT. Translation: CSVEPGGSDSNQPQHF. V and J are TRBV29-1 and TRBJ1-5, with D perhaps matching TRBD1 (6 bases). Germline CDR1 SQVTM, CDR2 ANQGSEA. The CDR3 is 16 residues long. The V and J ends lost 2 bases and 3 bases respectively, with 17 bases between them.

This clonotype occurred many times. J is TRBJ2-5 and V is TRBV7-9; D may be TRBD2 (6 bases). Looked up from germline, CDR1 is SEHNR and CDR2 is FQNEAQ (reference sequence). CDR3 length: 15 residues. V was pared by 4 bases and J by 7 bases, with 19 bases between. The chain's CDR3 is CASSYAGAGSGTQYF. The CDR3 DNA sequence: TGTGCCAGCAGCTACGCTGGTGCGGGGTCAGGGACCCAGTACTTC.

This clonotype was seen a handful of times. This chain connects TRBV5-5 to TRBJ2-1; 8 bases match TRBD1. The germline CDR1 and CDR2 sequences are SGHKS and YYEKEE (reference sequence). The CDR3 contains 15 residues. Trimming removed 0 bases from V and 8 bases from J; junction bases left unmatched: 7. The CDR3: CASSLAGDRIDEQFF. CDR3 nucleotide sequence: TGTGCCAGCAGCTTGGCCGGGGACAGGATTGATGAGCAGTTCTTC. The complete variable domain, with remaining parts taken from reference TRBV5-5 and TRBJ2-1, reads DAGVTQSPTHLIKTRGQQVTLRCSPISGHKSVSWYQQVLGQGPQFIFQYYEKEERGRGNFPDRFSARQFPNYSSELNVNALLLGDSALYLCASSLAGDRIDEQFFGPGTRLTVL.

The chain recombines TRBV20-1 with TRBJ1-1; no definite D call. The germline gives CDR1 DFQATT, CDR2 SNEGSKA (reference sequence). V lost 0 bases and J 0 bases, leaving 8 bases between the germline ends. The CDR3 has 14 residues. The CDR3 DNA is TGCAGTGCTAGAGACAGAGGCATGAACACTGAAGCTTTCTTT. This gives the protein CSARDRGMNTEAFF.

This clonotype was counted only a few times. This sequence joins TRBV20-1 and TRBJ2-3; 13 bases fit TRBD2. Unmatched junction bases numbered 13, after V lost 8 bases and J lost 2 bases. The CDR3 contains 17 residues. The germline V gene has CDR1 DFQATT and CDR2 SNEGSKA (reference sequence). The DNA of the CDR3 is TGCAGTCTACAGGGACCGGGACTAGCGGGGAACACAGATACGCAGTATTTT. Translated: CSLQGPGLAGNTDTQYF.

This clonotype has a handful of counts. The V and J genes are TRBV20-1 and TRBJ2-2; D is uncertain. The CDR3 consists of 18 residues. V dropped 1 base and J dropped 0 bases, with 18 bases sitting between them. The germline V gene has CDR1 DFQATT and CDR2 SNEGSKA (reference sequence). Written as DNA, the CDR3 is TGCAGTGCTAGAGGCCCGGGCAGGCCAAACGCGAACACCGGGGAGCTGTTTTTT. As protein: CSARGPGRPNANTGELFF.

This clonotype was seen many times. J is TRBJ2-2 and V is TRBV30; TRBD2 agrees at 7 bases. The CDR3 extends over 15 amino acids. From germline, CDR1 is GTSNPN and CDR2 SVGIG (reference sequence). Germline trimming cut 5 bases from V and 6 bases from J; bases unmatched to any gene: 12. Here the CDR3 reads CAWRIPGGRAGELFF. The CDR3 nucleotides are TGTGCCTGGCGAATCCCGGGAGGAAGGGCCGGGGAGCTGTTTTTT.

The J gene is TRBJ1-1, the V gene TRBV20-1; D remains ambiguous. This CDR3 has 14 residues. The V end lost 0 bases, the J end lost 5 bases, and 13 bases lay between the germline ends. Germline values: CDR1 DFQATT, CDR2 SNEGSKA (reference sequence). The CDR3: CSARDARRRTEAFF. The DNA for the CDR3 is TGCAGTGCTAGAGATGCCCGGAGGAGGACTGAAGCTTTCTTT.